These 3 T cell receptor beta chains were sequenced from one sample in a study of PD-1 blockade in mismatch repair-deficient tumors. Clones were sequenced by immunoSEQ multiplex PCR, and TCRdb holds only the in-frame ones, with some missing. This sample yields around 120,000 clones, of which 86% are seen a single time; approximately 15% belongs to the top ten. The sequenced sample was peripheral blood, obtained 44 weeks after starting pembrolizumab. These receptors were taken from an adult with mismatch repair-deficient cancer.

This chain connects TRBV30 to TRBJ1-1, with D perhaps TRBD1 (6 bases). V lost 3 bases, J lost 4 bases, and 12 bases lay in between. Germline CDR1 reads GTSNPN; CDR2 reads SVGIG (reference sequence). The CDR3 is 13 amino acids. DNA for the CDR3: TGTGCCTGGAGGGGCCAAGGGGGCACTGAAGCTTTCTTT. Its translation: CAWRGQGGTEAFF.

The rearrangement joins TRBV6-5 to TRBJ2-5; possibly TRBD2 for D (5 bases). This CDR3 contains 13 residues. Germline V lookup: CDR1 MNHEY, CDR2 SVGAGI. V lost 0 bases, J lost 7 bases, and 9 bases lay in between. This CDR3 reads CASSYSSRGTQYF. The CDR3 DNA follows: TGTGCCAGCAGTTACTCGTCACGGGGGACCCAGTACTTC.

The chain combines TRBV10-2 with TRBJ1-1; D is unresolved. The CDR3 has 12 residues. The germline V gene has CDR1 WSHSY and CDR2 SAAADI. V lost 8 bases, J lost 1 base, and 8 bases lay in between. CDR3 in amino acids: CASQIENTEAFF. The CDR3 DNA follows: TGCGCCAGCCAAATAGAGAACACTGAAGCTTTCTTT.